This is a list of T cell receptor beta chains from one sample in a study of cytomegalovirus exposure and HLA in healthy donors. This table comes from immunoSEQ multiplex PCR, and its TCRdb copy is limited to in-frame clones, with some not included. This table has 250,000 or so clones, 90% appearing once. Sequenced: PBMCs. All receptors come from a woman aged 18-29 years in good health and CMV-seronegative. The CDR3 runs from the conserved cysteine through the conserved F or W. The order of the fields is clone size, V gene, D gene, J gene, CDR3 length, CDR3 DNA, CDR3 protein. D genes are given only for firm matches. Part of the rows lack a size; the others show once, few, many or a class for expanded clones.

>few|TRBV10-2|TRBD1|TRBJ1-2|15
TGCGCCAGCAGTGAGCGGGCAGGGGGGACCTATGGCTACACCTTC
CASSERAGGTYGYTF
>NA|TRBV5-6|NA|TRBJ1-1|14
TGTGCCAGCAGCTTGGACAGGGTACGGACTGAAGCTTTCTTT
CASSLDRVRTEAFF
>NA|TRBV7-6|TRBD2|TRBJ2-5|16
TGTGCCAGCAGCTCTCTAGCGGGGGGAAACCAAGAGACCCAGTACTTC
CASSSLAGGNQETQYF
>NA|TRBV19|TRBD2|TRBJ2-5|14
TGTGCCAGTTCACACGGGGGGGCTAAAGAGACCCAGTACTTC
CASSHGGAKETQYF
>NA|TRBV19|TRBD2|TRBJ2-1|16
TGTGCCAGTAGTACTCTTTTAGCGGGGCACTACAATGAGCAGTTCTTC
CASSTLLAGHYNEQFF
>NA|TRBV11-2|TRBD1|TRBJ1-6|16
TGTGCCAGCAGCACACGGACAGGGTTAGGTAATTCACCCCTCCACTTT
CASSTRTGLGNSPLHF
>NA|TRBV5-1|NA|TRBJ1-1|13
TGCGCCAGCAGCCCTCAGGGGAACACTGAAGCTTTCTTT
CASSPQGNTEAFF
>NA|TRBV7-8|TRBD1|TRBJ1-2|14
TGTGCCAGCAGCTTATCAGGGGGCTACTATGGCTACACCTTC
CASSLSGGYYGYTF
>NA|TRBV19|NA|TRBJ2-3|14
TGTGCCAGTAGTATGGGCGGGGGCGGAGATACGCAGTATTTT
CASSMGGGGDTQYF
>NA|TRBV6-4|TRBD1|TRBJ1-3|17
TGTGCCAGCAGTGAAACTCCACAGGGGGCGGATGGAAACACCATATATTTT
CASSETPQGADGNTIYF
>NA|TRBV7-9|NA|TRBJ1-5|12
TGTGCCAGCAGCTTACCAGGGTTGCCCCAGCATTTT
CASSLPGLPQHF
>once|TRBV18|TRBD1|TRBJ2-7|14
TGTGCCAGCACAACCCGGGACAGCTCTTACGAGCAGTACTTC
CASTTRDSSYEQYF
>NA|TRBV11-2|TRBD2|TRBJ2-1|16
TGTGCCAGCAGCTTTAGCGGGGGGGCCTCCCACAATGAGCAGTTCTTC
CASSFSGGASHNEQFF
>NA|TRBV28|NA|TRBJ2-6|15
TGTGCCAGCAGCATGGACAACTCTGGGGCCAACGTCCTGACTTTC
CASSMDNSGANVLTF